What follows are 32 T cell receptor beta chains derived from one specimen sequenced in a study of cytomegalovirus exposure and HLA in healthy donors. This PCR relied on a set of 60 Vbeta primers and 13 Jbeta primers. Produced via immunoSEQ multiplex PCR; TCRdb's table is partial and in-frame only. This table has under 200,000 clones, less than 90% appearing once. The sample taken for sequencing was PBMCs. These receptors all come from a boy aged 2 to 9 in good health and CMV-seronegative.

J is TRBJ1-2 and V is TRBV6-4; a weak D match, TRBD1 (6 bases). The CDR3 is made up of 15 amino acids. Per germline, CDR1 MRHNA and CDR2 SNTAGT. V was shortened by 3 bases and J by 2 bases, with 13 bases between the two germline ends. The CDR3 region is CASSDHPGVNYGYTF. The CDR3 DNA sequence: TGTGCCAGCAGTGATCACCCAGGGGTCAACTATGGCTACACCTTC.

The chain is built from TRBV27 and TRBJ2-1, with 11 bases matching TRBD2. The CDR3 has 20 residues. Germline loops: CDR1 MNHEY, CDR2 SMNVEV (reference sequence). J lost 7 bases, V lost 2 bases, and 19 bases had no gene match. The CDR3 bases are TGTGCCAGCAGTTTAAGGGGGGGGCTAGCGGGAGGAGGGATAGTTAATGAGCAGTTCTTC. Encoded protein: CASSLRGGLAGGGIVNEQFF.

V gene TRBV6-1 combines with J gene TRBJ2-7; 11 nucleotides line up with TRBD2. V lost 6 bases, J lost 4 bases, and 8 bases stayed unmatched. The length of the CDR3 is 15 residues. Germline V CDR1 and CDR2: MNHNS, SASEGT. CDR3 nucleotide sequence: TGTGCCAGCAGAAGACTAGCGGGGCCTACTTACGAGCAGTACTTC. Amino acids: CASRRLAGPTYEQYF.

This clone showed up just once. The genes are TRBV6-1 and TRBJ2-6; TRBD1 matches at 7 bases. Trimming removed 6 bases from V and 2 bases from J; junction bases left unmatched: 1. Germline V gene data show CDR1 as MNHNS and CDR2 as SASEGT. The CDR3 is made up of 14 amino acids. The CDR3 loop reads CASRGQAGANVLTF. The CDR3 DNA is TGTGCCAGCAGAGGACAGGCTGGGGCCAACGTCCTGACTTTC.

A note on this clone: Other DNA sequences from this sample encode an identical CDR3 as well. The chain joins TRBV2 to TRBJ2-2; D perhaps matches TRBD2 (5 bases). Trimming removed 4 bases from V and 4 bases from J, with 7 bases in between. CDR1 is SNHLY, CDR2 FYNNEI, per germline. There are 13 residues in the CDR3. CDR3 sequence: CASSAGITGELFF. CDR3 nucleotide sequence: TGTGCCAGCAGTGCGGGGATCACCGGGGAGCTGTTTTTT.

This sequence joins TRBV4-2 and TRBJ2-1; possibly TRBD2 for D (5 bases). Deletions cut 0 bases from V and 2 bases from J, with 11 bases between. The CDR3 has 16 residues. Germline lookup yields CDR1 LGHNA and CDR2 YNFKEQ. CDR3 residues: CASSQEPGDTYNEQFF. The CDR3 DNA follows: TGTGCCAGCAGCCAAGAACCCGGGGATACCTACAATGAGCAGTTCTTC.

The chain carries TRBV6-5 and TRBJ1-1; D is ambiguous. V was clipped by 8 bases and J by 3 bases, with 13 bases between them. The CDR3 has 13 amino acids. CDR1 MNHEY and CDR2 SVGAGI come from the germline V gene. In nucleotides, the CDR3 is TGTGCCAGCCATCAGGTTAGAGACACTGAAGCTTTCTTT. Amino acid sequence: CASHQVRDTEAFF.

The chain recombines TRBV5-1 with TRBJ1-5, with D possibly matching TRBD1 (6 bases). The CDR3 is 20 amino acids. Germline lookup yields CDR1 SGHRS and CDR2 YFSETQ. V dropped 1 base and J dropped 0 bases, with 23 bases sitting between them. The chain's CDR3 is CASSLWIRQAPLYSNQPQHF. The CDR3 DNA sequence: TGCGCCAGCAGCTTGTGGATCCGACAGGCCCCTCTTTATAGCAATCAGCCCCAGCATTTT.

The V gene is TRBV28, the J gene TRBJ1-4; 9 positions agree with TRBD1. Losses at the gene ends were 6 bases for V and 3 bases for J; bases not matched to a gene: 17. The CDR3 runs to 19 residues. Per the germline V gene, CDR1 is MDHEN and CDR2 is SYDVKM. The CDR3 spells CASRPGTGKFSWANEKLFF. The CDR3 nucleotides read TGTGCCAGCAGACCAGGGACAGGGAAGTTTAGTTGGGCTAATGAAAAACTGTTTTTT.

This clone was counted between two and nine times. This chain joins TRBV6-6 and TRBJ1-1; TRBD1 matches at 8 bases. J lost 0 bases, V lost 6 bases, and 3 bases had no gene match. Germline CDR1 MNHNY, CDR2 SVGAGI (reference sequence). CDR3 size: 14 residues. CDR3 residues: CASRRQGMNTEAFF. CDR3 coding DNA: TGTGCCAGCAGAAGACAGGGGATGAACACTGAAGCTTTCTTT.

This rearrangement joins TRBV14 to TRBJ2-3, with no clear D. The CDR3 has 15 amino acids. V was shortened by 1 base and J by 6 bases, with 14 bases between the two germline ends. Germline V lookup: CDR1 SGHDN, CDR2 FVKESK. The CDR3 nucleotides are TGTGCCAGCAGCCAAGTTATGGCTAGTTGGGATACGCAGTATTTT. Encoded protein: CASSQVMASWDTQYF.

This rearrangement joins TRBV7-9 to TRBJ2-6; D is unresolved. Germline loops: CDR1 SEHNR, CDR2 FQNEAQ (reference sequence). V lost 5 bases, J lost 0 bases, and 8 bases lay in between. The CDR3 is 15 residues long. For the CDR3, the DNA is TGTGCCAGCAGCCTACTCACCTCTGGGGCCAACGTCCTGACTTTC. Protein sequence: CASSLLTSGANVLTF.

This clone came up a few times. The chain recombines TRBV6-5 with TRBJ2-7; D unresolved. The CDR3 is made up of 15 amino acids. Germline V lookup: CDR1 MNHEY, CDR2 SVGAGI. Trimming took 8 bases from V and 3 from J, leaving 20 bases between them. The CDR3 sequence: CASCLPRRECYEQYF. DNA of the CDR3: TGTGCCAGCTGCCTCCCGAGGAGAGAATGCTACGAGCAGTACTTC.

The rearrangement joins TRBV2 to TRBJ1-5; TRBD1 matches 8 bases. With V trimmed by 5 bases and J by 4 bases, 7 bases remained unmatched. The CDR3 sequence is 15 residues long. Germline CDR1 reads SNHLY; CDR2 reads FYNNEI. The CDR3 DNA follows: TGTGCCAGCAGTCGACAGGGGTCCGGGAATCAGCCCCAGCATTTT. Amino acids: CASSRQGSGNQPQHF. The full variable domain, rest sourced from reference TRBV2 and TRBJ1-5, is EPEVTQTPSHQVTQMGQEVILRCVPISNHLYFYWYRQILGQKVEFLVSFYNNEISEKSEIFDDQFSVERPDGSNFTLKIRSTKLEDSAMYFCASSRQGSGNQPQHFGDGTRLSIL.

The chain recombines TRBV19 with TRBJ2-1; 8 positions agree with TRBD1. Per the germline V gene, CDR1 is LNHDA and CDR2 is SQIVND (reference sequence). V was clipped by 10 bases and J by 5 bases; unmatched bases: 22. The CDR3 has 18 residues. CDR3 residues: CATHRTGSLGMSHNEQFF. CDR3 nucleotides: TGTGCCACCCACAGGACAGGGTCGCTAGGTATGTCACACAATGAGCAGTTCTTC.

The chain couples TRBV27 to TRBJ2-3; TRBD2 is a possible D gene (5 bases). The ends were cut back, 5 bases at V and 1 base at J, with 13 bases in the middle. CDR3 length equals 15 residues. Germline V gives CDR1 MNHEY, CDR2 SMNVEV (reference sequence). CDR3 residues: CASSQLVEGTDTQYF. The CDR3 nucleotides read TGTGCCAGCAGTCAACTAGTGGAGGGCACAGATACGCAGTATTTT.

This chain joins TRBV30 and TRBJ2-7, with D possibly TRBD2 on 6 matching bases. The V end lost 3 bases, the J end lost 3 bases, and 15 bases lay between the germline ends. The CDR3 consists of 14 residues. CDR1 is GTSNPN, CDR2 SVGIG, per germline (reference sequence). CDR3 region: CAWSHGDLHYEQYF. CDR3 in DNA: TGTGCCTGGAGCCACGGGGACTTACACTACGAGCAGTACTTC.

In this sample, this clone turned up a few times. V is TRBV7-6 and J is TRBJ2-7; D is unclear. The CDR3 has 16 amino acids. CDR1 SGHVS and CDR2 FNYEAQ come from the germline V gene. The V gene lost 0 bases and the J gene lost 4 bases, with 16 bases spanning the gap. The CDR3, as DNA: TGTGCCAGCAGCTTAGCCGGCGGTTCTTCCGCGTACGAGCAGTACTTC. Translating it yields CASSLAGGSSAYEQYF. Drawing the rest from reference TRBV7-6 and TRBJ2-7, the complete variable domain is GAGVSQSPRYKVTKRGQDVALRCDPISGHVSLYWYRQALGQGPEFLTYFNYEAQQDKSGLPNDRFSAERPEGSISTLTIQRTEQRDSAMYRCASSLAGGSSAYEQYFGPGTRLTVT.

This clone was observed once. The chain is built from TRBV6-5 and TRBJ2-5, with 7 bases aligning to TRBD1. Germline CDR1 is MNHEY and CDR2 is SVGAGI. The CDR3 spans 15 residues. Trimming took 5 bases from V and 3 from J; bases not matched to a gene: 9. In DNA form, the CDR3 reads TGTGCCAGCAGTAAGGCCGGGACAGTCAAAGAGACCCAGTACTTC. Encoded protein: CASSKAGTVKETQYF.

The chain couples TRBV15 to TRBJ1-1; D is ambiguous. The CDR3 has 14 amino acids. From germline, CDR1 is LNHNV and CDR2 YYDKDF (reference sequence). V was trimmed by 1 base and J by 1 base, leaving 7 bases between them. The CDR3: CATSRVPGNTEAFF. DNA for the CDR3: TGTGCCACCAGCAGAGTCCCAGGGAACACTGAAGCTTTCTTT.

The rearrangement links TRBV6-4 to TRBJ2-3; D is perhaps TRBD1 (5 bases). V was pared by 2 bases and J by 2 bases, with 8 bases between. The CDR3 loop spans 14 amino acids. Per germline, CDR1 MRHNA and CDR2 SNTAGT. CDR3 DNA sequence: TGTGCCAGCAGTGACACCAGGGACACAGATACGCAGTATTTT. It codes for CASSDTRDTDTQYF.

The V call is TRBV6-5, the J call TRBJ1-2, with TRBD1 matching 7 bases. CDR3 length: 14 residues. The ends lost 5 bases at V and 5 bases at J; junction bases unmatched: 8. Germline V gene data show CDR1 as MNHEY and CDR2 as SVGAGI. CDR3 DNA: TGTGCCAGCAGTCGAGGGACAGCTTTATATGGCTACACCTTC. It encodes CASSRGTALYGYTF.

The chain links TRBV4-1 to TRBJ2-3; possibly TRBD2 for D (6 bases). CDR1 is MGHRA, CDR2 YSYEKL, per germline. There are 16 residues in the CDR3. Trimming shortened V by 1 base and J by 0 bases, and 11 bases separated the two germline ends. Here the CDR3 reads CASSQVGGTSTDTQYF. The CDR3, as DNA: TGCGCCAGCAGCCAAGTTGGCGGGACTAGCACAGATACGCAGTATTTT.

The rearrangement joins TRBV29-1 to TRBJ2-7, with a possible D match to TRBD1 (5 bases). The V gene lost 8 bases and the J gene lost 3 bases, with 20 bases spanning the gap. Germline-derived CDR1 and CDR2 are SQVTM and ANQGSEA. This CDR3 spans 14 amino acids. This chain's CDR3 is CSYRMGQGGYEQYF. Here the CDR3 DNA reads TGCAGCTACCGGATGGGGCAGGGTGGCTACGAGCAGTACTTC.

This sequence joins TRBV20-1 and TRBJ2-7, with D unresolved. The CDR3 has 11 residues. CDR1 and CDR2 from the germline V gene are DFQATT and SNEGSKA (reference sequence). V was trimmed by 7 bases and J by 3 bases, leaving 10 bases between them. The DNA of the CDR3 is TGCAGTGTTAACGACTTCTACGAGCAGTACTTC. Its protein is CSVNDFYEQYF.

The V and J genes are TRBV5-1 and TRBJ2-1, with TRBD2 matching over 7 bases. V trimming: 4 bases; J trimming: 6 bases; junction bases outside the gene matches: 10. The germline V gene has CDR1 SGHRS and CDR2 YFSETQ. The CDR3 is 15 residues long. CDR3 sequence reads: CASSLSHGGGNEQFF. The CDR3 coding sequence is TGCGCCAGCAGCCTGTCACACGGCGGGGGCAATGAGCAGTTCTTC.

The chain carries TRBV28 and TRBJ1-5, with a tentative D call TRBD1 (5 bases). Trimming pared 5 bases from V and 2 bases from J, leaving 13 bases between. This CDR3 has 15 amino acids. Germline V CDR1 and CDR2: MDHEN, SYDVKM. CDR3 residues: CASSPPAGGNQPQHF. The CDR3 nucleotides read TGTGCCAGCAGTCCCCCAGCGGGGGGCAATCAGCCCCAGCATTTT.

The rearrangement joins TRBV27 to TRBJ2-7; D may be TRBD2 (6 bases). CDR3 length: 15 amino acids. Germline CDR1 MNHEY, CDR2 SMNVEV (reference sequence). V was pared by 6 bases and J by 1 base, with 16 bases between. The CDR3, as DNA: TGTGCCAGCAGCTCAAATCCAGGGAGGTCCTACGAGCAGTACTTC. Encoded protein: CASSSNPGRSYEQYF.

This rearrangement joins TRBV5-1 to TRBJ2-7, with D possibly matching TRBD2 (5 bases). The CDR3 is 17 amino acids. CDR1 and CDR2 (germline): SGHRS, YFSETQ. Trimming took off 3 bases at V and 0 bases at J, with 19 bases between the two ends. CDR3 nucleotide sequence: TGCGCCAGCAGCTCCGAATCCCGGACTCGTTTCTCCTACGAGCAGTACTTC. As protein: CASSSESRTRFSYEQYF.

This chain's CDR3 is CASTPGTTSYNEQFF. Written as DNA, the CDR3 is TGTGCCAGTACCCCCGGGACTACCTCCTACAATGAGCAGTTCTTC. J is TRBJ2-1 and V is TRBV19, with TRBD2 matching 7 bases. The CDR3 is 15 residues long. Germline loops: CDR1 LNHDA, CDR2 SQIVND (reference sequence). Germline trimming cut 7 bases from V and 0 bases from J; bases unmatched to any gene: 6.

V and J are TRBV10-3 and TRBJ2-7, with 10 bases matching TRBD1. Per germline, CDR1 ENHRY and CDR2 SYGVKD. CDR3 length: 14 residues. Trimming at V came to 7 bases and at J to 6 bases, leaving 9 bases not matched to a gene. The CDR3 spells CAIKTGTGAAEQYF. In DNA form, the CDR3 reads TGTGCCATCAAAACCGGGACAGGGGCTGCCGAGCAGTACTTC.

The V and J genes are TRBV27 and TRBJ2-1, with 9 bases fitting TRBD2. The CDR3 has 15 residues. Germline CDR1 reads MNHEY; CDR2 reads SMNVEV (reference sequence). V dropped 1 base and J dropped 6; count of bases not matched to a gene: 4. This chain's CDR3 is CASSLLAGVSNEQFF. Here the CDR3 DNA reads TGTGCCAGCAGTTTATTAGCGGGAGTATCCAATGAGCAGTTCTTC.